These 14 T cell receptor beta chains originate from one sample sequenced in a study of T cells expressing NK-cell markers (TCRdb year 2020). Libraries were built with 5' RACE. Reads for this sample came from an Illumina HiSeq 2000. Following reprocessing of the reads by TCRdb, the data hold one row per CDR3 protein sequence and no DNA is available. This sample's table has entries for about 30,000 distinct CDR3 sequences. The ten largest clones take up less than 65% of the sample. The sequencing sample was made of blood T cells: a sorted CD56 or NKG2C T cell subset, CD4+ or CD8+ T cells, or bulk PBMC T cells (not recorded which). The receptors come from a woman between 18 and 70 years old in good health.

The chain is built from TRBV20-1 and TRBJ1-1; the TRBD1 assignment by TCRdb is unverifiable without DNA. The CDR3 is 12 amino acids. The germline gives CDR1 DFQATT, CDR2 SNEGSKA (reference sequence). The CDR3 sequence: CSATTENTEAFF.

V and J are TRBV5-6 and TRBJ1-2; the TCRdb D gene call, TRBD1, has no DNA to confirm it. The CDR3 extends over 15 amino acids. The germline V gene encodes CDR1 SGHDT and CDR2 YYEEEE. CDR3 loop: CASSLGQPGVNGYTF.

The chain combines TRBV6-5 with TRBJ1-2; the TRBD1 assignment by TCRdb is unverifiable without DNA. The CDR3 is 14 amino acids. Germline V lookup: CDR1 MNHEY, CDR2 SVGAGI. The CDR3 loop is CASSYGLGANGYTF.

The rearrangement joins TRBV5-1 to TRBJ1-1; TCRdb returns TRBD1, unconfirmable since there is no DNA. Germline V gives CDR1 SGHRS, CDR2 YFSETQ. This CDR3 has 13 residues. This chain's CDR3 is CASRNPGGSEAFF.

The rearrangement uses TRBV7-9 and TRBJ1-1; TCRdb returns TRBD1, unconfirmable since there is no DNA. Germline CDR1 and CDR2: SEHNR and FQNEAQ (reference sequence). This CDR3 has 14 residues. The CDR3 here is CASSARTRNTEAFF. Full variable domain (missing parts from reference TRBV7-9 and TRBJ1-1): DTGVSQNPRHKITKRGQNVTFRCDPISEHNRLYWYRQTLGQGPEFLTYFQNEAQLEKSRLLSDRFSAERPKGSFSTLEIQRTEQGDSAMYLCASSARTRNTEAFFGQGTRLTVV.

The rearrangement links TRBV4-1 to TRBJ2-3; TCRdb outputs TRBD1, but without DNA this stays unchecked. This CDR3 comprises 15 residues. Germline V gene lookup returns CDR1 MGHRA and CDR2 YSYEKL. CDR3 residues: CASSQRGTTLDTQYF.

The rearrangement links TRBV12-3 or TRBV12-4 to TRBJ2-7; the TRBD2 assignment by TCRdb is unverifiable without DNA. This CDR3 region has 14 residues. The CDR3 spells CASSGGDLIYEQYF.

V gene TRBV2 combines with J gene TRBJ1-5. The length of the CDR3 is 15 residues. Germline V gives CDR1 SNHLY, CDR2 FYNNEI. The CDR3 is CASSELAAGNQPQHF.

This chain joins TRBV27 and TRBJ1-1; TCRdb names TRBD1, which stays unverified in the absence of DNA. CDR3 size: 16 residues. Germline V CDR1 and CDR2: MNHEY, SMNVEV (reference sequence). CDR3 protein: CASRSTGLGFGTEAFF.

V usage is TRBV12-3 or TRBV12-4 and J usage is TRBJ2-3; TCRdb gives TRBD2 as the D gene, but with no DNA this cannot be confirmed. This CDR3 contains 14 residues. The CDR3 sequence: CASSSAGSTDTQYF.

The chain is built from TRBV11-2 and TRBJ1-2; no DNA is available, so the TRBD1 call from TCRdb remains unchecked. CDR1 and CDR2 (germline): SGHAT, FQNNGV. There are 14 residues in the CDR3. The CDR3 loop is CASSPGGAWYGYTF.

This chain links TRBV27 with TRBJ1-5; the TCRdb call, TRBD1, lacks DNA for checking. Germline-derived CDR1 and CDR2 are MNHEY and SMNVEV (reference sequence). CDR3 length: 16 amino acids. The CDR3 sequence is CASSLSPQGSNQPQHF.

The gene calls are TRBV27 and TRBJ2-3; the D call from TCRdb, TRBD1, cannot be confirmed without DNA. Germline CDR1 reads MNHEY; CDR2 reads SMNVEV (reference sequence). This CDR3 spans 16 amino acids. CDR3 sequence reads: CASSRDRGGSTDTQYF.

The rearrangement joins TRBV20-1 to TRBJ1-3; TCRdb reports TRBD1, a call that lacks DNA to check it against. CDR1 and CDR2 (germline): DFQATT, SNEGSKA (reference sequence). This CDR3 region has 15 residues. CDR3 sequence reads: CSARGAGIGGNTIYF.